The subject of this entry is one TCR beta chain. What it binds is unknown. PCR employed 60 Vbeta and 13 Jbeta primers. Here immunoSEQ multiplex PCR was the method, and the copy in TCRdb shows in-frame clones only, minus some. The repertoire holds some 120,000 clones, with 76% as singletons. Germline CDR1 reads SGDLS; CDR2 reads YYNGEE. The CDR3 spans 15 residues. Losses at the gene ends were 4 bases for V and 2 bases for J; bases not matched to a gene: 8. The sample comes from a study of cytomegalovirus exposure and HLA in healthy donors. General study results and limits: What a later analysis showed was that several of the most significant clusters appeared linked to common viral pathogens. Judged likely to be a sequencing artifact was a cluster of highly shared sequence variants. In a later analysis, at a false discovery rate of 0.05, under 20,000 TCR beta sequences matched HLA alleles. In a later analysis, a genetic analysis reported fewer productive-TCR N-insertions in an Asian-associated ancestry cluster than the cohort average.

The specimen sequenced was PBMCs. The chain recombines TRBV9 with TRBJ2-5, with 7 bases identical to TRBD1. The clonotype originates from a man aged 50 to 60 in good health and CMV-seronegative. The CDR3 DNA is TGTGCCAGCAGCATATACCGGGACAGACAAGAGACCCAGTACTTC. This sequence encodes CASSIYRDRQETQYF.